This is a list of T cell receptor beta chains from one sample in a study of blood T cell repertoires in COVID-19. Generated by immunoSEQ multiplex PCR, the TCRdb table keeps only in-frame clones and is missing some. The sample has 350,000 to 550,000 clones; around 89% are singletons. Sequenced sample: peripheral blood. All receptors derive from a woman aged 30 to 39 with acute or convalescent COVID-19. Each CDR3 is given without its conserved first and last residue.

v_gene,CDR3aa
TRBV7-8,ASSSRGRNEQF
TRBV9,ASSVALSGGASGEQF
TRBV27,ASSLQGASYGYT
TRBV2,ASSGGKNTEAF
TRBV30,AWDSGGPNQPQH
TRBV2,ASSLGQGVQPQH
TRBV7-9,ASSLYAPARDRDGPQH
TRBV3-1/TRBV3-2,ASSQAWARYTGELF
TRBV6-6,ASSGQANQPQH
TRBV20-1,SASGTGGLEQY
TRBV5-1,ASSLTVNTEAF
TRBV19,ASSISGSAYNEQF
TRBV18,ASSLGSAMIYEQY
TRBV3-1/TRBV3-2,ASSQERATRETQY
TRBV4-1,ASSPEGLSGGSTDTQY
TRBV6-2/TRBV6-3,ASSPILGRGTEAF
TRBV6-5,ASTRRNYGYT
TRBV3-1/TRBV3-2,ASSNGQGARGNTIY
TRBV19,ASSITDTYEQY
TRBV28,ASSLAPRNPTDTQY
TRBV6-1,ASSDVRTESSSYEQY
TRBV11-2,ASSSFLRGQRETQY
TRBV18,ASSPRIQGLPTDTQY
TRBV2,ASHRGLHNEQF
TRBV7-2,ASSLYRETQY
TRBV28,ASSLLGTANTEAF
TRBV15,ATSGGTSERDEQF